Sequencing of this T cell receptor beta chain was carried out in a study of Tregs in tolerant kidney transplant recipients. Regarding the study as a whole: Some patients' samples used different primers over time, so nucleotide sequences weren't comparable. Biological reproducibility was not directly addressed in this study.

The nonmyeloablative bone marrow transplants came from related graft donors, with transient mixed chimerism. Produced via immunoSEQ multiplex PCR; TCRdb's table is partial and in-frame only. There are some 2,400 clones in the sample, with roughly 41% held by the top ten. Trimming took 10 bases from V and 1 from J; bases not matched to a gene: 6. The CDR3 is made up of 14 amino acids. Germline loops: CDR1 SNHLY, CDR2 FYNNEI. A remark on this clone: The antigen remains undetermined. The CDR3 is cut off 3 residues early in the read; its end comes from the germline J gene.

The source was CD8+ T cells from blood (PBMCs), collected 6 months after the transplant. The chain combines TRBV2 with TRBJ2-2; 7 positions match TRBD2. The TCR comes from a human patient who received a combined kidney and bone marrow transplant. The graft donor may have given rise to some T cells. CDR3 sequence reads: CAIRDYQNTGELFF. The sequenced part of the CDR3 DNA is TGTGCCATTCGGGACTACCAGAACACCGGGGAG.